Sequencing of this TCR beta chain was carried out in a study of T-cell memory formation after mild COVID-19. Study observations and caveats: Cross-reactive memory appears to have joined, as suggested by some responding clones showing up in pre-infection memory. CD4/CD8 balance characterized clones contracting day 15 to 85, and CD4+ skew characterized later expanders.

Germline values: CDR1 MDHEN, CDR2 SYDVKM. Trimming removed 7 bases from V and 6 bases from J; junction bases left unmatched: 5. The CDR3 consists of 12 residues. This clonotype turned up a few times. Its target is unknown. Barcoded TCR alpha and TCR beta cDNA libraries with UMIs came from 5'RACE using constant-segment primers. TCRdb reprocessed the 5' RACE reads with MiXCR, giving one entry per CDR3 protein. The sample lists about 210,000 distinct CDR3 sequences, around 27% occurring once. The sequenced sample was PBMCs or a T cell subset sorted from them (not recorded which). V and J are TRBV28 and TRBJ2-7; 8 bases map to TRBD1. The clonotype comes from an adult woman who had mild COVID-19 (a few samples of this study predate the infection). Cell type and time point are not known. The CDR3 sequence: CASIDTGGEQYF. The CDR3 DNA reads as TGTGCCAGCATCGACACAGGGGGCGAGCAGTACTTC.